The subject of this entry is one TCR beta chain. Its antigen is as yet unknown. The sample comes from a study of cytomegalovirus exposure and HLA in healthy donors. Study outcomes and limitations: A later analysis showed that HLA-associated TCR beta chains had undergone more clonal expansion than equally common others. What a later analysis showed was that several of the most significant clusters appeared linked to common viral pathogens.

CDR1 MNHEY and CDR2 SMNVEV come from the germline V gene (reference sequence). There are 17 residues in the CDR3. V shed 0 bases and J shed 7 bases, with 19 bases lying between them. Vbeta (60) and Jbeta (13) primers were used in the PCR. Profiled with immunoSEQ multiplex PCR; TCRdb holds only in-frame clones, not every one. Among about 160,000 clones, about 75% were seen once, and the ten largest hold approximately 4.6%. Sequencing used PBMCs. This clonotype was sampled from a man younger than 30 in good health and CMV-seropositive. V is TRBV27 and J is TRBJ2-4; tentatively, D is TRBD2 (6 bases). This chain's CDR3 is CASSLSYGRAGTNIQYF. The CDR3 DNA reads as TGTGCCAGCAGTTTATCGTATGGCCGGGCGGGAACGAACATTCAGTACTTC.